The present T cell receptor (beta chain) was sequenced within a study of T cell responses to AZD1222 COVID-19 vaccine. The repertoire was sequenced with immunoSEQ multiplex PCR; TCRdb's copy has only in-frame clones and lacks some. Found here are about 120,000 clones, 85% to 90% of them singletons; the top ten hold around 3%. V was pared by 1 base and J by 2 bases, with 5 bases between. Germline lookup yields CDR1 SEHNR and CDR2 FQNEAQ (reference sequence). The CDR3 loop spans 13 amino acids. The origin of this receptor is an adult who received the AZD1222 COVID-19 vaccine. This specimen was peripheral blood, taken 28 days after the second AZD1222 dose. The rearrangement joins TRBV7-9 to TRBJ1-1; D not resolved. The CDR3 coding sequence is TGTGCCAGCAGCTTAGTGCAAAACACTGAAGCTTTCTTT. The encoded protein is CASSLVQNTEAFF.